This T cell receptor beta chain was profiled in a study of early stage breast cancer tumors. About this clone: The antigen remains undetermined.

The method was immunoSEQ multiplex PCR; TCRdb's version includes in-frame clones alone and lacks a portion of them. The sample includes around 6,300 clones, 65% to 80% of them seen just once. Whole-study results and caveats: Comparing each tissue with blood distinguished tumor from normal in about 85% of the 16 patients. Compared with adjacent normal breast, tumors showed approximately 2.5-fold denser, more clonal T cells.

Trimming took 4 bases from V and 4 from J, leaving 8 bases between them. The CDR3 is 13 amino acids. The germline CDR1 and CDR2 sequences are MRHNA and SNTAGT. This receptor was identified in a person in their 40s with breast cancer. Sequencing was performed on normal breast tissue next to the tumor. V is TRBV6-4 and J is TRBJ1-5; D gene unclear. The CDR3 DNA reads as TGTGCCAGCAGTGCCGGGCCGAATCAGCCCCAGCATTTT. Translation gives CASSAGPNQPQHF.